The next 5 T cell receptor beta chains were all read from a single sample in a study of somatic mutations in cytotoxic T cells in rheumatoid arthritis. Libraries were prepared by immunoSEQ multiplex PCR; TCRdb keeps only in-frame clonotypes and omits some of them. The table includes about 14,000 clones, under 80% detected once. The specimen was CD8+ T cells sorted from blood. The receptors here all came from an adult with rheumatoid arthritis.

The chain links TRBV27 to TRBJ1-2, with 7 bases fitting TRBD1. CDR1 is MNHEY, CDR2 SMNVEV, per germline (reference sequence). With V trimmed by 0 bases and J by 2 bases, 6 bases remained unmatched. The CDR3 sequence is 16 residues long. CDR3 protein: CASSLSRTGANYGYTF. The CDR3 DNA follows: TGTGCCAGCAGTTTATCGAGAACAGGGGCCAACTATGGCTACACCTTC.

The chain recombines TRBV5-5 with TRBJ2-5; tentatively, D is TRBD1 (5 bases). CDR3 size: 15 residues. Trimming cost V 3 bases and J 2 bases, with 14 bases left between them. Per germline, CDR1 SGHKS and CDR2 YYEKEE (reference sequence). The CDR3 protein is CASSWGRGLQETQYF. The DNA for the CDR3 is TGTGCCAGCAGCTGGGGCCGAGGCTTACAAGAGACCCAGTACTTC.

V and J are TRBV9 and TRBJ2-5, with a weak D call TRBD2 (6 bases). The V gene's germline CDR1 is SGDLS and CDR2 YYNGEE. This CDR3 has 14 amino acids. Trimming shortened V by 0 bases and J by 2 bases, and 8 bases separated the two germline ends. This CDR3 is CASSVGGEQETQYF. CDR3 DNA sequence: TGTGCCAGCAGCGTAGGGGGGGAACAAGAGACCCAGTACTTC. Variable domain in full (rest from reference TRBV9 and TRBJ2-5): DSGVTQTPKHLITATGQRVTLRCSPRSGDLSVYWYQQSLDQGLQFLIQYYNGEERAKGNILERFSAQQFPDLHSELNLSSLELGDSALYFCASSVGGEQETQYFGPGTRLLVL.

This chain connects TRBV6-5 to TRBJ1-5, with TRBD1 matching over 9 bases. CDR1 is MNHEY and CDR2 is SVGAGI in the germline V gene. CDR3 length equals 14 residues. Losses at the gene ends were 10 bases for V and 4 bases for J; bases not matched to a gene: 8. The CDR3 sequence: CATKRQGGNQPQHF. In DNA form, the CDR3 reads TGTGCCACCAAAAGACAGGGGGGGAATCAGCCCCAGCATTTT.

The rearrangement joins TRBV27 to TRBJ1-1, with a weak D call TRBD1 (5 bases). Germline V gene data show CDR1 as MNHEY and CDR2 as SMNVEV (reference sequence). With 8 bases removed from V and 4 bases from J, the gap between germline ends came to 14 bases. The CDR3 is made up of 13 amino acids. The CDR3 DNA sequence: TGTGCCAGCGCCTGGACATCCGGCACTGAAGCTTTCTTT. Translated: CASAWTSGTEAFF.